This TCR beta chain derives from a study of human T cells and chemical hapten exposure. Broader study findings: High-frequency TCRs, those above 1 in 1000, stayed the same after DPC sensitization.

Many counts were recorded for this clonotype. Its antigen is as yet unknown. Germline lookup yields CDR1 DFQATT and CDR2 SNEGSKA (reference sequence). Between the trimmed V and J ends, which lost 6 bases and 4 bases, there was a span of 12 bases. The CDR3 is 12 residues long. What the library attached to individual cDNA molecules were unique molecular identifiers. TCRdb used MiXCR to reprocess the RACE reads, holding one entry per CDR3 protein. The top ten clones hold 9.5% to 15% of a sample with tens of thousands of distinct CDR3 sequences, about 5.5% of them seen once. As for time point: healthy volunteer bleed at 6 weeks. Blood, whole and unfractionated, served as the source for total RNA extraction.

This receptor was identified in a human donor in good health. Some clones in this sample may be carry-over from other donors' samples. Sequenced input: whole blood. This chain uses TRBV20-1 with TRBJ1-1; the D is unclear. The CDR3, as DNA: TGCAGTGCAGGTCTTCTTTCCACTGAAGCTTTCTTT. Translation: CSAGLLSTEAFF.